Below, 25 T cell receptor beta chains from the same sample are listed, as sequenced in a study of blood T cells in healthy people across ages. For the second PCR, which ran for roughly 6 to 12 cycles, a sample-barcoded 5' primer and a J-beta primer mix were used. TCRdb re-called the 5' RACE reads with MiXCR, one entry per CDR3 protein. This table has about 1.7 million distinct CDR3 sequences, roughly 28% appearing once. The sample taken for sequencing was blood. The receptors stem from a woman aged 25 to 45 in good health.

This clonotype occurred many times. The rearrangement joins TRBV5-1 to TRBJ2-6, with D perhaps matching TRBD1 (6 bases). This CDR3 region has 12 residues. Germline values: CDR1 SGHRS, CDR2 YFSETQ. Trimming removed 4 bases from V and 9 bases from J, with 8 bases in between. The CDR3 protein is CASSGDINVLTF. In DNA form, the CDR3 reads TGCGCCAGCAGCGGGGACATCAACGTCCTGACTTTC.

The sample holds a few counts of this clonotype. The chain uses TRBV28 and TRBJ2-1; D is perhaps TRBD1 (6 bases). V gave up 7 bases and J gave up 4 bases, with 14 bases separating them. The CDR3 spans 14 residues. The V gene's germline CDR1 is MDHEN and CDR2 SYDVKM. CDR3: CASNDRRDYNEQFF. CDR3 nucleotide sequence: TGTGCCAGCAATGACAGGCGAGATTACAATGAGCAGTTCTTC. Full variable domain (remainder filled in from reference TRBV28 and TRBJ2-1): DVKVTQSSRYLVKRTGEKVFLECVQDMDHENMFWYRQDPGLGLRLIYFSYDVKMKEKGDIPEGYSVSREKKERFSLILESASTNQTSMYLCASNDRRDYNEQFFGPGTRLTVL.

This clonotype was seen only once. This chain uses TRBV6-1 with TRBJ2-5; D could derive from TRBD1 or TRBD2 (5 bases each). The J call may be in error: the DNA end matches TRBJ2-1 better. This CDR3 is built from 15 residues. The germline V gene has CDR1 MNHNS and CDR2 SASEGT. The DNA for the CDR3 is TGTGCCAGCAGTGAACTCGGGACGGTCCAAGAGACCCAGTTCTTC. Its translation: CASSELGTVQETQFF.

To note about this clonotype: Mismatch with germline at one junction end may stem from a read error. The chain recombines TRBV20-1 with TRBJ2-7; possibly TRBD2 for D (7 bases). The CDR3 runs 12 residues. The germline V gene encodes CDR1 DFQATT and CDR2 SNEGSKA (reference sequence). Here the CDR3 DNA reads TGCAGCGCTAACAGGGACTACAATGAGCAGTACTTC. It is translated as CSANRDYNEQYF.

The chain is built from TRBV2 and TRBJ1-1; 10 bases align to TRBD1. V lost 8 bases and J lost 11; bases outside the gene matches: 14. This CDR3 has 14 amino acids. CDR1 and CDR2 from the germline V gene are SNHLY and FYNNEI. The CDR3 DNA follows: TGTGCCAGCGGGGAATCGACAGGGGGCGCAGGGGCTTTCTTT. Its protein is CASGESTGGAGAFF.

The gene calls are TRBV12-3 or TRBV12-4 and TRBJ1-5; a weak D match, TRBD1 (5 bases). This CDR3 contains 14 residues. V was shortened by 0 bases and J by 7 bases, with 10 bases between the two germline ends. CDR3 bases: TGTGCCAGCAGTTTAGCGCAGGGAAGGCAGCCCCAGCATTTT. Amino acids: CASSLAQGRQPQHF.

This clonotype came up many times. The rearrangement joins TRBV5-1 to TRBJ2-1; the D gene is possibly TRBD1 (6 bases). This CDR3 comprises 13 residues. CDR1 is SGHRS, CDR2 YFSETQ, per germline. V was pared by 3 bases and J by 6 bases, with 10 bases between. The CDR3 sequence: CASSSGQPNEQFF. The DNA for the CDR3 is TGCGCCAGCAGCTCTGGACAGCCCAATGAGCAGTTCTTC.

This clonotype was recorded at least ten times. The junction departs from germline at one end; a sequencing error may be responsible. V gene TRBV5-1 combines with J gene TRBJ2-1; 8 bases align to TRBD2. This CDR3 has 16 residues. CDR1 and CDR2 from the germline V gene are SGHRS and YFSETQ. The CDR3 DNA sequence: TGTGCCAGCAGCTTAGAGGGGCTAGCGGGTTACAATGAGCAGTTCTTC. Translation gives CASSLEGLAGYNEQFF.

The V and J genes are TRBV12-3 or TRBV12-4 and TRBJ2-7, with D hard to call. The CDR3 has 13 residues. Between the trimmed V and J ends, which lost 7 bases and 8 bases, there was a span of 18 bases. The CDR3 coding sequence is TGTGCCAGCACTCCTGGCCGCGTTATGAAGCAGTACTTC. Translation: CASTPGRVMKQYF.

This clonotype has a handful of counts. This chain links TRBV2 with TRBJ2-3, with D possibly called TRBD1 or TRBD2 (5 bases each). The length of the CDR3 is 13 residues. The germline gives CDR1 SNHLY, CDR2 FYNNEI. The V and J ends lost 8 bases and 2 bases respectively, with 11 bases between them. The chain's CDR3 is CASGGYYTDTQYF. The CDR3, as DNA: TGTGCCAGCGGGGGTTACTACACAGATACGCAGTATTTT. The entire variable domain, with the rest obtained from reference TRBV2 and TRBJ2-3, is as follows: EPEVTQTPSHQVTQMGQEVILRCVPISNHLYFYWYRQILGQKVEFLVSFYNNEISEKSEIFDDQFSVERPDGSNFTLKIRSTKLEDSAMYFCASGGYYTDTQYFGPGTRLTVL.

The genes are TRBV2 and TRBJ2-5; D may be TRBD2 (6 bases). Per the germline V gene, CDR1 is SNHLY and CDR2 is FYNNEI. This CDR3 is 14 amino acids long. V lost 11 bases and J 11 bases, leaving 27 bases between the germline ends. CDR3 sequence (DNA): TGTGCCTGTAAAGCGGAGTTCGGGAGTAATGAGCAGTACTTC. It encodes CACKAEFGSNEQYF.

V and J are TRBV6-2 or TRBV6-3 and TRBJ2-3; D possibly matches TRBD1 or TRBD2 (5 bases each). The CDR3 has 15 residues. V lost 5 bases and J 4 bases, leaving 16 bases between the germline ends. CDR1 and CDR2 (germline): MNHEY, SVGEGT. CDR3 nucleotide sequence: TGTGCCAGCAGTCCCACCTTAGGGGACCCAGATACGCAGTATTTT. Its protein is CASSPTLGDPDTQYF.

The CDR3 DNA reads as TGTGCCAGCAGTTTAATCCCCCCGGGACCTACCTCGGACTATGAGCAGTTCTTC. It translates to CASSLIPPGPTSDYEQFF. J is TRBJ2-1 and V is TRBV27, with D perhaps TRBD1 or TRBD2 (5 bases each). Per germline, CDR1 MNHEY and CDR2 SMNVEV (reference sequence). Trimming pared 2 bases from V and 8 bases from J, leaving 25 bases between. This CDR3 region has 18 residues.

This clonotype was counted only a few times. The chain uses TRBV6-2 or TRBV6-3 and TRBJ2-7; TRBD2 agrees at 14 bases. This CDR3 spans 16 amino acids. Looked up from germline, CDR1 is MNHEY and CDR2 is SVGEGT. Trimming cost V 11 bases and J 1 base; bases outside gene matches: 10. CDR3 region: CASMRLAGGLSYEQYF. The CDR3 DNA is TGTGCCTCCATGCGACTAGCGGGGGGGCTATCCTACGAGCAGTACTTC.

In this sample, this clonotype turned up a few times. The chain links TRBV20-1 to TRBJ2-1; D perhaps matches TRBD2 (6 bases). Germline V gene data show CDR1 as DFQATT and CDR2 as SNEGSKA (reference sequence). V lost 2 bases and J 2 bases, leaving 16 bases between the germline ends. The CDR3 contains 16 residues. CDR3 bases: TGCAGTGCTAGACCCCCCCAGGGAGGCCCCTACAATGAGCAGTTCTTC. Translation gives CSARPPQGGPYNEQFF.

This clonotype was detected ten times or more. The genes are TRBV2 and TRBJ1-4; D remains unclear. Germline values: CDR1 SNHLY, CDR2 FYNNEI. The CDR3 covers 13 residues. V lost 8 bases to trimming and J lost 1 base, with 8 bases between them. CDR3 DNA sequence: TGTGCCAGCCGGACGGGAACTAATGAAAAACTGTTTTTT. Its translation is CASRTGTNEKLFF.

The sample holds many counts of this clonotype. One end of the junction does not line up with germline, which may come from a read error. V gene TRBV5-1 combines with J gene TRBJ2-3; 8 bases line up with TRBD2. Germline CDR1 is SGHRS and CDR2 is YFSETQ. This CDR3 is 14 amino acids long. CDR3 nucleotides: TGTGCCAGCAGCTTAGTTCTAGCGGGAGATACGCAGTATTTT. The encoded protein is CASSLVLAGDTQYF.

The chain has TRBV6-6 and TRBJ2-2; 10 positions agree with TRBD2. The trim removed 5 bases at V and 4 bases at J, leaving 7 bases unmatched. This CDR3 spans 16 amino acids. Germline V gene sequence: CDR1 MNHNY, CDR2 SVGAGI (reference sequence). CDR3 sequence reads: CASSPISGGTTGELFF. Written as DNA, the CDR3 is TGTGCCAGCAGTCCCATTAGCGGGGGGACCACCGGGGAGCTGTTTTTT.

The chain employs TRBV10-3 and TRBJ1-5, with D unclear. CDR1 and CDR2 (germline): ENHRY, SYGVKD. This CDR3 region has 12 residues. V lost 10 bases, J lost 5 bases, and 12 bases lay in between. This chain's CDR3 is CATGTEDQPQHF. As DNA, the CDR3 is TGTGCCACCGGAACAGAGGATCAGCCCCAGCATTTT.

The V gene is TRBV24-1, the J gene TRBJ2-5; 9 bases match TRBD2. Per the germline V gene, CDR1 is KGHDR and CDR2 is SFDVKD. J was trimmed by 11 bases and V by 5 bases; bases with no gene match: 20. There are 17 residues in the CDR3. CDR3 sequence: CATSALWASGVANEQYF. The CDR3 nucleotides are TGTGCCACCAGTGCCCTTTGGGCTAGCGGGGTAGCCAATGAGCAGTACTTC.

This clonotype was counted ten times or more. This chain links TRBV10-3 with TRBJ2-7; a possible D gene is TRBD1 (6 bases). Trimming removed 8 bases at V and 6 bases at J, with 20 bases between. Germline values: CDR1 ENHRY, CDR2 SYGVKD. This CDR3 is built from 14 residues. The CDR3 spells CAIGDDRPGGEQYF. CDR3 coding DNA: TGTGCCATCGGAGATGACAGGCCTGGGGGCGAGCAGTACTTC.

The rearrangement joins TRBV6-1 to TRBJ1-1, with unresolved D. Trimming stripped 0 bases from V and 6 bases from J, with 11 bases between. This CDR3 region has 14 residues. CDR1 is MNHNS and CDR2 is SASEGT in the germline V gene. The CDR3 loop is CASSEAWRSAEAFF. The CDR3 DNA sequence: TGTGCCAGCAGTGAAGCTTGGAGGTCTGCTGAAGCTTTCTTT.

There are a few counts of this clonotype. The gene calls are TRBV29-1 and TRBJ1-1, with a tentative D call TRBD1 (5 bases). The CDR3 contains 15 residues. Per germline, CDR1 SQVTM and CDR2 ANQGSEA. Between the trimmed V and J ends, which lost 6 bases and 4 bases, there was a span of 21 bases. CDR3 DNA sequence: TGCAGCGTGCGGTGGTTGGGGGTTCAGGTCACTGAAGCTTTCTTT. It encodes CSVRWLGVQVTEAFF.

For this clonotype: This may be a read error: a much more frequent sequence differs by one nucleotide. V gene TRBV7-9 combines with J gene TRBJ2-5; 8 bases map to TRBD2. J lost 11 bases, V lost 8 bases, and 19 bases had no gene match. Germline assignment: CDR1 SEHNR and CDR2 FQNEAQ (reference sequence). The CDR3 is 15 residues long. CDR3 residues: CASGSVGRAQNEQYF. For the CDR3, the DNA is TGTGCCAGCGGGTCGGTCGGGAGGGCCCAAAATGAGCAGTACTTC.

This clonotype was seen more than once but under ten times. The chain employs TRBV4-1 and TRBJ2-7; D perhaps matches TRBD1 (6 bases). Trimming took 2 bases from V and 2 from J, leaving 16 bases between them. Germline V gene data show CDR1 as MGHRA and CDR2 as YSYEKL. This CDR3 is 16 amino acids long. The CDR3 reads CASSQRATGLAYEQYF. The DNA of the CDR3 is TGCGCCAGCAGCCAACGAGCGACAGGACTGGCCTACGAGCAGTACTTC.